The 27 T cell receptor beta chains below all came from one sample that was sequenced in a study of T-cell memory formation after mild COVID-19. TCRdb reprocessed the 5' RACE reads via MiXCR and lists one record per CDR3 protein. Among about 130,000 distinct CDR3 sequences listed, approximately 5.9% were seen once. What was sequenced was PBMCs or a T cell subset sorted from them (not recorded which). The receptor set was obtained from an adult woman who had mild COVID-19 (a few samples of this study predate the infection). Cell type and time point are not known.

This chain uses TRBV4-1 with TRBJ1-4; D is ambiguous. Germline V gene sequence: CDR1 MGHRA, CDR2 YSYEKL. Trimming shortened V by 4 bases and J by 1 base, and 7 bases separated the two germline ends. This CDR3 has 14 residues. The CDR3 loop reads CASSRGVTNEKLFF. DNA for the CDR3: TGCGCCAGCAGCCGCGGGGTAACTAATGAAAAACTGTTTTTT.

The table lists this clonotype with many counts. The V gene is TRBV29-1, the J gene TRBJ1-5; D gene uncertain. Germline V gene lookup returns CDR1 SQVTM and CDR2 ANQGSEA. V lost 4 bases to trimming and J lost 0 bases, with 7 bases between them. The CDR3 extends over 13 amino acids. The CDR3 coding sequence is TGCAGCGTTGCGGAAAATAGCAATCAGCCCCAGCATTTT. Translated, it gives CSVAENSNQPQHF. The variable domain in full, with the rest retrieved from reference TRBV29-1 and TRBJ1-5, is SAVISQKPSRDICQRGTSLTIQCQVDSQVTMMFWYRQQPGQSLTLIATANQGSEATYESGFVIDKFPISRPNLTFSTLTVSNMSPEDSSIYLCSVAENSNQPQHFGDGTRLSIL.

In DNA form, the CDR3 reads TGTGCCAGCAGCTTGGCCTTAGTTTATGTGGAGACCCAGTACTTC. It specifies CASSLALVYVETQYF. The chain combines TRBV5-5 with TRBJ2-5; no firm D call. The CDR3 covers 15 residues. CDR1 and CDR2 from the germline V gene are SGHKS and YYEKEE (reference sequence). The germline V and J ends were trimmed by 0 bases and 5 bases, with 14 bases remaining between them. Combining the CDR3 with reference TRBV5-5 and TRBJ2-5 gives the whole variable domain DAGVTQSPTHLIKTRGQQVTLRCSPISGHKSVSWYQQVLGQGPQFIFQYYEKEERGRGNFPDRFSARQFPNYSSELNVNALLLGDSALYLCASSLALVYVETQYFGPGTRLLVL.

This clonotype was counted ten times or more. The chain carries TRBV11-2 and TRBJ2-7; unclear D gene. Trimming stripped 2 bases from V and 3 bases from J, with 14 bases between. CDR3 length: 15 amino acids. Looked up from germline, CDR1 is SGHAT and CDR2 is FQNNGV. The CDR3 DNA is TGTGCCAGCAGCTTACCAACCTCCGCCCGCTACGAGCAGTACTTC. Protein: CASSLPTSARYEQYF.

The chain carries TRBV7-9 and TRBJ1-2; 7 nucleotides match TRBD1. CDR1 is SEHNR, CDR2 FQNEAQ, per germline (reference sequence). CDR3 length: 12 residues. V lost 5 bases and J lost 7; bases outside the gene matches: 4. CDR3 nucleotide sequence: TGTGCCAGCAGCCGGACAGGTTTTGGCTACACCTTC. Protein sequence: CASSRTGFGYTF.

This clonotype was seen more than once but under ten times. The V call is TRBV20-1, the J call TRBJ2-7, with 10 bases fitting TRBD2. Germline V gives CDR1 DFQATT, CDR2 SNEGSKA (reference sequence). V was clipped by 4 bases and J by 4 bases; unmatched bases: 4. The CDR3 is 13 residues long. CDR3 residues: CSAKREGLYEQYF. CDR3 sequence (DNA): TGCAGTGCTAAGCGGGAGGGCCTGTACGAGCAGTACTTC.

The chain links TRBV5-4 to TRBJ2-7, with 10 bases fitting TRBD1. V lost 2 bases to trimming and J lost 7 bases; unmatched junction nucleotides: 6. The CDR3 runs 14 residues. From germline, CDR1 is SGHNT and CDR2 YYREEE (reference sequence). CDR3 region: CASSFGTGVGEQYF. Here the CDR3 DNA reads TGTGCCAGCAGCTTCGGGACAGGGGTAGGTGAGCAGTACTTC.

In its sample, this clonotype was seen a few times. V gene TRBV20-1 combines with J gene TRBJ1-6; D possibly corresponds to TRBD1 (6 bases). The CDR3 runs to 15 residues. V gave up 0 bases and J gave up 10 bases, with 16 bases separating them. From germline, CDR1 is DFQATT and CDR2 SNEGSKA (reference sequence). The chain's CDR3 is CSARDPRGSLSPLHF. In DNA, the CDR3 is TGCAGTGCTAGAGACCCCAGGGGTAGTTTGTCACCCCTCCACTTT.

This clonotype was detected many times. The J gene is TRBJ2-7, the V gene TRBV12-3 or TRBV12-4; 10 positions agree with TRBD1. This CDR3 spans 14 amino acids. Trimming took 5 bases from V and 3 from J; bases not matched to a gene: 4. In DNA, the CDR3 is TGTGCCAGCAGTCCGACAGGGGGCGGCTACGAGCAGTACTTC. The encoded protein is CASSPTGGGYEQYF.

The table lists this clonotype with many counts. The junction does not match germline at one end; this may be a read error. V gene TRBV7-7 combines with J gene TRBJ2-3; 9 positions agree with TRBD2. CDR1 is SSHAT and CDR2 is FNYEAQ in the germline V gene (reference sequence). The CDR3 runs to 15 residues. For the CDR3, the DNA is TGTGCTAGCAGCCCTAGCGGGACCCTCACAGATACGCAGTATTTT. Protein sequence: CASSPSGTLTDTQYF.

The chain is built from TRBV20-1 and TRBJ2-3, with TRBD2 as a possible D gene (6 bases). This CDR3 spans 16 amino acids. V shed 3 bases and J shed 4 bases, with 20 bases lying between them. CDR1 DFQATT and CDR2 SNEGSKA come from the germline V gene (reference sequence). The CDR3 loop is CSAREGLRSVADTQYF. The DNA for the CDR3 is TGCAGTGCTAGGGAGGGACTCCGTAGTGTTGCAGATACGCAGTATTTT.

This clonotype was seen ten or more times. CDR3 in amino acids: CASSHRTSSTDTQYF. CDR3 DNA sequence: TGTGCCAGCAGTCATAGGACGAGCAGCACAGATACGCAGTATTTT. V gene TRBV12-3 or TRBV12-4 combines with J gene TRBJ2-3, with D unresolved. This CDR3 has 15 residues. The V end lost 5 bases, the J end lost 0 bases, and 12 bases lay between the germline ends.

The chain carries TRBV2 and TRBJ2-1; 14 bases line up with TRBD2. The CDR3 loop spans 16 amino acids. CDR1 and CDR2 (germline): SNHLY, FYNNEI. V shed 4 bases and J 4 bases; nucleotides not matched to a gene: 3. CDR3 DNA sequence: TGTGCCAGCAGTGCTGGGACTAGCGGGAGTTACAATGAGCAGTTCTTC. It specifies CASSAGTSGSYNEQFF.

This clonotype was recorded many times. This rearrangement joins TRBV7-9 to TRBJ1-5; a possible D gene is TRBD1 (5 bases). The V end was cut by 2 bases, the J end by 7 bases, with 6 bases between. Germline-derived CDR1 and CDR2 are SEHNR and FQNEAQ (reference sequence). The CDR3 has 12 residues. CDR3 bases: TGTGCCAGCAGCTTACAGGGACAGCCCCAGCATTTT. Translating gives CASSLQGQPQHF.

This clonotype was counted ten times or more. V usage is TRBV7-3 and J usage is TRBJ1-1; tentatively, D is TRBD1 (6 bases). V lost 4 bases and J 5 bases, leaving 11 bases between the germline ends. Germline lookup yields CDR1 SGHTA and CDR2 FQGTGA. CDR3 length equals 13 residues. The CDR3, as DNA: TGTGCCAGCAGCTCTCAAGGGGGGACTGAAGCTTTCTTT. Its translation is CASSSQGGTEAFF.

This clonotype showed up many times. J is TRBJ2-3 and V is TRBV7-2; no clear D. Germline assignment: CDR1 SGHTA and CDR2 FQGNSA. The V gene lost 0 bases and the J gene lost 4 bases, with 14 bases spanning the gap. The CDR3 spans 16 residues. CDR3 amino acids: CASSLAGPSIADTQYF. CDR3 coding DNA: TGTGCCAGCAGCTTAGCCGGGCCTAGTATAGCAGATACGCAGTATTTT.

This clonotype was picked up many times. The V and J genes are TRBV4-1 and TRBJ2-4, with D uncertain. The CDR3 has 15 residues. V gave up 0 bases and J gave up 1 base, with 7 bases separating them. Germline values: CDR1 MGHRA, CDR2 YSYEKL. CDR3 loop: CASSQDRPAKNIQYF. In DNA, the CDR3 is TGCGCCAGCAGCCAAGATAGACCGGCCAAAAACATTCAGTACTTC.

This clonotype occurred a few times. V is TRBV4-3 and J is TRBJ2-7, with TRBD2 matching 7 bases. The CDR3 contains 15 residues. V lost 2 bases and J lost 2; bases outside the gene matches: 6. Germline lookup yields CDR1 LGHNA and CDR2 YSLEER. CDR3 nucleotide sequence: TGCGCCAGCAGCCAACTAGCGGAGGAGACCTACGAGCAGTACTTC. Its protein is CASSQLAEETYEQYF.

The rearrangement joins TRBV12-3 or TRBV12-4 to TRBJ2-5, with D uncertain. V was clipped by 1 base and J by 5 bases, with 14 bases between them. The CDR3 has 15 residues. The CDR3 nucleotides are TGTGCCAGCAGTTTAGGTGGCCTAGGTGGGGAGACCCAGTACTTC. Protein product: CASSLGGLGGETQYF.

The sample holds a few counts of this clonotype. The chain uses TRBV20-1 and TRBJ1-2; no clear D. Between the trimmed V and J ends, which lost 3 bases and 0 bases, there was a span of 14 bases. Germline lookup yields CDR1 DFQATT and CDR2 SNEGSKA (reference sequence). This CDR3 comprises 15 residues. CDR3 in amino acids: CSASGSIEANYGYTF. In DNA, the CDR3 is TGCAGTGCTAGCGGCAGTATAGAAGCTAACTATGGCTACACCTTC.

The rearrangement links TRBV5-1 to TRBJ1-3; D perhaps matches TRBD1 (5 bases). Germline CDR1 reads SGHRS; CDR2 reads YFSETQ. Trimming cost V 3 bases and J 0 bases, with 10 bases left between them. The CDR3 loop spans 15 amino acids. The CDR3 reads CASSSGGNSGNTIYF. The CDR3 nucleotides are TGCGCCAGCAGCTCGGGGGGGAACTCTGGAAACACCATATATTTT.

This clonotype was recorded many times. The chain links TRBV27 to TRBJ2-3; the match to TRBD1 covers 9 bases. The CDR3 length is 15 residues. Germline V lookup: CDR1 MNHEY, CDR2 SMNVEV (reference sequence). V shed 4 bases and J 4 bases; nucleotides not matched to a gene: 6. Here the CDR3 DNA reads TGTGCCAGCAGTTGGGGACAGGGTAGTGCAGATACGCAGTATTTT. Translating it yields CASSWGQGSADTQYF.

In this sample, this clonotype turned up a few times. CDR3 sequence: CASSPAWGAPTGELFF. The DNA of the CDR3 is TGTGCCAGCAGCCCCGCGTGGGGGGCGCCCACCGGGGAGCTGTTTTTT. The gene calls are TRBV9 and TRBJ2-2; the D call may be TRBD1 or TRBD2 (6 bases each). CDR1 is SGDLS and CDR2 is YYNGEE in the germline V gene. V lost 4 bases and J 4 bases, leaving 17 bases between the germline ends. The CDR3 runs to 16 residues.

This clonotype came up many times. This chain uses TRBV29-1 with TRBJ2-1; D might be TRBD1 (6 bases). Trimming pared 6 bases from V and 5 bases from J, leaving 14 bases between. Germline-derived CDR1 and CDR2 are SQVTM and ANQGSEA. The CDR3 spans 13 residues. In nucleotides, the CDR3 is TGCAGCGTAACCCGGGACAATCACAATGAGCAGTTCTTC. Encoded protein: CSVTRDNHNEQFF.

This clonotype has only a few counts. Written as DNA, the CDR3 is TGTGCCAGCAGCGTAGCTAGCGGGGGTACCAATGAGCAGTTCTTC. Protein: CASSVASGGTNEQFF. V usage is TRBV9 and J usage is TRBJ2-1; 10 nucleotides align to TRBD2. The CDR3 loop spans 15 amino acids. CDR1 and CDR2 (germline): SGDLS, YYNGEE. V gave up 0 bases and J gave up 6 bases; unmatched junction bases: 3.

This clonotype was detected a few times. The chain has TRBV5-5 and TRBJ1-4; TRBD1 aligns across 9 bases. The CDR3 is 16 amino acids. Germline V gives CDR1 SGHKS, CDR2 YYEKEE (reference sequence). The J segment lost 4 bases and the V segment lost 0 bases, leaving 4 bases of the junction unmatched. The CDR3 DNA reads TGTGCCAGCAGCTTGGGGACAGGGGTCCTTAATGAAAAACTGTTTTTT. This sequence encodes CASSLGTGVLNEKLFF. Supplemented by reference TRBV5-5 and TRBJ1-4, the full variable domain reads DAGVTQSPTHLIKTRGQQVTLRCSPISGHKSVSWYQQVLGQGPQFIFQYYEKEERGRGNFPDRFSARQFPNYSSELNVNALLLGDSALYLCASSLGTGVLNEKLFFGSGTQLSVL.

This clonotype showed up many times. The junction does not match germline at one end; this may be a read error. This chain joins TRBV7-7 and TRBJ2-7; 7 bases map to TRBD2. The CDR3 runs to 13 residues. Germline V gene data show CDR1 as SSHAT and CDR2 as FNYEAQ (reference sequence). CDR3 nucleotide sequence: TGTGCTAGCAGCTTAGGACTAGGCTACGAGCAGTACTTC. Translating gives CASSLGLGYEQYF.